The T cell receptor beta chain described here comes from a study of monozygotic twins with cystic fibrosis. Generated by immunoSEQ multiplex PCR, the TCRdb table keeps only in-frame clones and is missing some. Of about 9,100 clones in the sample, about 89% were seen once. Study outcomes and limitations: Unrelated CF individuals shared fewer identical clonotypes than monozygotic CF twins.

Details on this clone: What it binds is unknown.

The sample comprised blood. This TCR derives from a boy between 2 and 10 years old with cystic fibrosis.

DNA of the CDR3: TGTGCCAGCAGCGTAGATGAGGGGATGAACACTGAAGCTTTCTTT. This sequence encodes CASSVDEGMNTEAFF. The V gene is TRBV9, the J gene TRBJ1-1, with TRBD1 as a possible D gene (5 bases). V lost 0 bases to trimming and J lost 0 bases, with 9 bases between them. CDR1 and CDR2 (germline): SGDLS, YYNGEE. This CDR3 region has 15 residues. Variable domain in full (rest from reference TRBV9 and TRBJ1-1): DSGVTQTPKHLITATGQRVTLRCSPRSGDLSVYWYQQSLDQGLQFLIQYYNGEERAKGNILERFSAQQFPDLHSELNLSSLELGDSALYFCASSVDEGMNTEAFFGQGTRLTVV.